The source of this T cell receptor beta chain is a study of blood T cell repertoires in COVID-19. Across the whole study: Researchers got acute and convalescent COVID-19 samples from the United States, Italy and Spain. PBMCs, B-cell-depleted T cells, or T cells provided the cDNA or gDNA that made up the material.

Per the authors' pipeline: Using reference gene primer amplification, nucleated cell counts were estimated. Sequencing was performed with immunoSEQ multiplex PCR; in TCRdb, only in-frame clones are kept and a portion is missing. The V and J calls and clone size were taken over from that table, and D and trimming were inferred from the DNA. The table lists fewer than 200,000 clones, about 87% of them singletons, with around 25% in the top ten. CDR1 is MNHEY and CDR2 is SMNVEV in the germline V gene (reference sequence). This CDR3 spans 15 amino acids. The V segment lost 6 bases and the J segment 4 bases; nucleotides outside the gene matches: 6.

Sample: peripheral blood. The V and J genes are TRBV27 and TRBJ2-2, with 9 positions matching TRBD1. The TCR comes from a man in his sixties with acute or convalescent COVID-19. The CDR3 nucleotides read TGTGCCAGCAGCCGGGACAGGGCTCGCACCGGGGAGCTGTTTTTT. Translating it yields CASSRDRARTGELFF.